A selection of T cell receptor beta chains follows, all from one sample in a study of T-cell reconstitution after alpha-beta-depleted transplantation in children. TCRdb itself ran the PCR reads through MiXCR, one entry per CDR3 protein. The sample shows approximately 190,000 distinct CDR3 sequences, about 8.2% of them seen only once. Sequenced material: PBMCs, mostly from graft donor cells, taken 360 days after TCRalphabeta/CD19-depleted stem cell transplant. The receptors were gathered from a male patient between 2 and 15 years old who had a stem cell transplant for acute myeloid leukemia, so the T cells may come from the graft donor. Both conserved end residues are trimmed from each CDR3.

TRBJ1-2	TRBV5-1	ASSLLRTGIYGYT
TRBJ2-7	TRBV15	ATSREGQTYEQY
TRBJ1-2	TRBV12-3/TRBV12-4	ASSPDRIYGYT
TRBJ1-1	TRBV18	ASSLATGGGNTEAF
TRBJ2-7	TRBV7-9	ASSIGQDRGREQY
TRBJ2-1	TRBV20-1	SWWASDSYNEQF
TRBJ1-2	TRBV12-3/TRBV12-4	ASSSRRGDYGYT
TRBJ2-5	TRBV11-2	ASSLLMGQRQKTQY
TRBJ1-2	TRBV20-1	SARDLRTGPSGGYT
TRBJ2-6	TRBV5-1	ASSLRSHSTGANVLT
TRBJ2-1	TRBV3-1	ASRPRVAGGLSYNEQF
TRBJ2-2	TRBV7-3	ASSSEHTGELF
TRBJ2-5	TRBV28	ASSPGVLETQY
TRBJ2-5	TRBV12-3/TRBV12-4	ASSLGGTSGFQETQY
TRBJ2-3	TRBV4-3	ASSQSSGRALPDTQY
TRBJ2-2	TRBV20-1	SASGRVPGELF
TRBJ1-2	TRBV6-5	ASSYSGQGYGYT
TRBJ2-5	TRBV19	ASSTKTGEETQY
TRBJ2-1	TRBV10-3	AILAVNEQF
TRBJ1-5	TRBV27	ASSRWRYQPQH
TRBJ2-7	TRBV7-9	ASSQVGDASYEQY
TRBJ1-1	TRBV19	ASSSRTGMNTEAF
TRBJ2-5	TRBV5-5	ASSLVGSQETQY
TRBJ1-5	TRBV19	ASSIDFDQPQH